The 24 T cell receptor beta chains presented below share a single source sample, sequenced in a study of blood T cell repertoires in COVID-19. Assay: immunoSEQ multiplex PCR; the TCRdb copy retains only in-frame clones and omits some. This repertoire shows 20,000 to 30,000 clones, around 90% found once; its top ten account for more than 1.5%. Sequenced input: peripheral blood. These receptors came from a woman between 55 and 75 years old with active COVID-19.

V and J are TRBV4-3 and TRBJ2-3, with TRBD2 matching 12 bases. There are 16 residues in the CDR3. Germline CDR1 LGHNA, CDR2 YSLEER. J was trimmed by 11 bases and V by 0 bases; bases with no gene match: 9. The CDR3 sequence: CASSQESSGRVVGQYF. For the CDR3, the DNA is TGCGCCAGCAGCCAAGAATCTAGCGGGAGGGTAGTGGGGCAGTATTTT.

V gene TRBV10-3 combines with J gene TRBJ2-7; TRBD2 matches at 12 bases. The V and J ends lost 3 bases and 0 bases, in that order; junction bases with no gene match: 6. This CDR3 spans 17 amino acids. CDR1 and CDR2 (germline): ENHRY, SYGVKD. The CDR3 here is CAISDHGTSGPSYEQYF. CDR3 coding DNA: TGTGCCATCAGTGACCACGGGACTAGCGGGCCCTCCTACGAGCAGTACTTC.

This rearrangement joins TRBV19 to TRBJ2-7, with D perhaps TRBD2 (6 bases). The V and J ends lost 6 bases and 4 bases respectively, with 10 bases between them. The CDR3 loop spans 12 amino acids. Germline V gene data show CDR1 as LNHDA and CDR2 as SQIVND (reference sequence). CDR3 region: CASSRGGYEQYF. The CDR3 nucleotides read TGTGCCAGTAGCCGAGGAGGGTACGAGCAGTACTTC.

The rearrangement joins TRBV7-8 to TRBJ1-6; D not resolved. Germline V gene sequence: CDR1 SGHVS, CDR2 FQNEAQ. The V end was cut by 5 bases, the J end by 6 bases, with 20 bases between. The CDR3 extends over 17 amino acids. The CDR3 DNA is TGTGCCAGCAGCCTTTCGCTGAGGCGGGCAGCTAATTCACCCCTCCACTTT. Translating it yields CASSLSLRRAANSPLHF.

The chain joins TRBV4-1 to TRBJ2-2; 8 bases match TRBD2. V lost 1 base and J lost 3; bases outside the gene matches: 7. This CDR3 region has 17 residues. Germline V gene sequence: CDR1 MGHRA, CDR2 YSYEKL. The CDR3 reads CASSQVSGGADTGELFF. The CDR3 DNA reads TGCGCCAGCAGCCAAGTCAGCGGGGGTGCCGACACCGGGGAGCTGTTTTTT.

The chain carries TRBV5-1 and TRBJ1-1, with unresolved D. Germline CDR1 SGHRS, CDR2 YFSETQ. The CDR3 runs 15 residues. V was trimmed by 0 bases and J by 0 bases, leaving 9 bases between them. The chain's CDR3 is CASSLAAGMNTEAFF. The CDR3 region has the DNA TGCGCCAGCAGCTTGGCGGCCGGGATGAACACTGAAGCTTTCTTT.

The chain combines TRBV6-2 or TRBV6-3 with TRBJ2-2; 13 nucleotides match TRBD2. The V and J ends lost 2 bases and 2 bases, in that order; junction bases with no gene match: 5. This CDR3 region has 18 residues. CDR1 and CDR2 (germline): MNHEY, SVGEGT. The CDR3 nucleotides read TGTGCCAGCAGTTACGAAGGGACTAGCGGGGCAAACACCGGGGAGCTGTTTTTT. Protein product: CASSYEGTSGANTGELFF.

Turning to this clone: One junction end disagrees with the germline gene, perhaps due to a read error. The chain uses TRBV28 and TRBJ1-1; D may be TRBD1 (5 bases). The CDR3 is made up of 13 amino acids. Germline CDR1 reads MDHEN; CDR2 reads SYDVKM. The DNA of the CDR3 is TGTGCAACCCTGACTAGATTTACAGGCCATCAGGTCTTT. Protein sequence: CATLTRFTGHQVF.

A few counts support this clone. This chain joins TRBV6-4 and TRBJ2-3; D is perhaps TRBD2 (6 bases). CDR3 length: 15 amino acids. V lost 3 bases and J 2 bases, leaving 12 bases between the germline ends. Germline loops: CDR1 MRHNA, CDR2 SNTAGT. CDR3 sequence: CASSEMGLLTDTQYF. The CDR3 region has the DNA TGTGCCAGCAGTGAGATGGGACTGCTCACAGATACGCAGTATTTT.

The chain's CDR3 is CASSQESSSEQFF. CDR3 in DNA: TGTGCCAGCAGCCAGGAAAGTAGTTCTGAGCAGTTCTTC. The chain uses TRBV7-7 and TRBJ2-1, with D unclear. This CDR3 comprises 13 residues. Trimming cost V 5 bases and J 9 bases, with 14 bases left between them. The germline V gene encodes CDR1 SSHAT and CDR2 FNYEAQ (reference sequence).

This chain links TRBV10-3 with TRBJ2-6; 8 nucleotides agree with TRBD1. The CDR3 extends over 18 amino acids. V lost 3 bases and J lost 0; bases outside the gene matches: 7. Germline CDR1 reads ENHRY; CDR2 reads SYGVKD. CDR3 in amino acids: CAISEGGRGPSGANVLTF. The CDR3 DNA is TGTGCCATCAGTGAAGGGGGCAGGGGGCCCTCTGGGGCCAACGTCCTGACTTTC.

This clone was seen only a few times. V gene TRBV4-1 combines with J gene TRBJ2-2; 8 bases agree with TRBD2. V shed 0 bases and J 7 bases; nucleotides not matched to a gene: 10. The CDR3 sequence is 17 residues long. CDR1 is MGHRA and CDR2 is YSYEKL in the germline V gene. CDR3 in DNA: TGCGCCAGCAGCCAAGAAGGCCAGCGGGAGTTGGTCGGGGAGCTGTTTTTT. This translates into CASSQEGQRELVGELFF.

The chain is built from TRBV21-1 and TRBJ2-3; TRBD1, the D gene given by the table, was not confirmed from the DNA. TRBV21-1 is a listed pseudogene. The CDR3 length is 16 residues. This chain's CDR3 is CASRGPGQKYTDTQYF. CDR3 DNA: TGTGCCAGCAGGGGTCCGGGACAGAAATACACAGATACGCAGTATTTT.

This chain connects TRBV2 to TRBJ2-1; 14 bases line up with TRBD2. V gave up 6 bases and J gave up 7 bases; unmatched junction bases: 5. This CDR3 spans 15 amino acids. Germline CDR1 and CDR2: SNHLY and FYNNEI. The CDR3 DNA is TGTGCCAGCAGGAGGACTAGCGGGAGGACGAATGAGCAGTTCTTC. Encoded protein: CASRRTSGRTNEQFF.

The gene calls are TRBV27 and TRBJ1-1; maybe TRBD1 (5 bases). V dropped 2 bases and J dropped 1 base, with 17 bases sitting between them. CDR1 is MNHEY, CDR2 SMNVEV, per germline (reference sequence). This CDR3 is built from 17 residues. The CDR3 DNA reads TGTGCCAGCAGTTTAATGGCAGGGCGATTCGGGAACACTGAAGCTTTCTTT. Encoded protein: CASSLMAGRFGNTEAFF.

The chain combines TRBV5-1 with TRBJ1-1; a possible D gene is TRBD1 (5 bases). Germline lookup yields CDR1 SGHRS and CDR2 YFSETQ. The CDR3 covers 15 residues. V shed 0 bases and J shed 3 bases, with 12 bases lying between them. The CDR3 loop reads CASSLDYRRDTEAFF. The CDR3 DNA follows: TGCGCCAGCAGCTTGGATTACAGGAGGGACACTGAAGCTTTCTTT.

The DNA of the CDR3 is TGTGCCACCCGAGCTCTGAACGAGCAGTACTTC. It yields the protein CATRALNEQYF. The chain links TRBV28 to TRBJ2-7; D uncertain. The CDR3 consists of 11 residues. Germline V gene lookup returns CDR1 MDHEN and CDR2 SYDVKM. The germline V and J ends were trimmed by 10 bases and 5 bases, with 12 bases remaining between them.

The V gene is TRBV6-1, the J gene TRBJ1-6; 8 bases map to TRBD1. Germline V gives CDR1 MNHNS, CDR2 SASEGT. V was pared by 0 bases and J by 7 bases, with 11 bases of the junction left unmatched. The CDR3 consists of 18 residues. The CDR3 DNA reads TGTGCCAGCAGTGAAGCGGGGTGGGGACAGGTGGAGAATTCACCCCTCCACTTT. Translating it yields CASSEAGWGQVENSPLHF.

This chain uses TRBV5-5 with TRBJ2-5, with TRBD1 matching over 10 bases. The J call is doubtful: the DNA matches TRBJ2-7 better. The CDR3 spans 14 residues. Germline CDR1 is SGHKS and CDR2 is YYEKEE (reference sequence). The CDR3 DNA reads TGTGCCAGCAGCTCGGGACAGGGGTTTTACGAGCAGTACTTC. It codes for CASSSGQGFYEQYF.

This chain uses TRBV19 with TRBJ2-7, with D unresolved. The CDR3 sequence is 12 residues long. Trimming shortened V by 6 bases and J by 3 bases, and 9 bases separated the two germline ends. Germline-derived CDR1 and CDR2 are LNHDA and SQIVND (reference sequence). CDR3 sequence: CASSTSGYEQYF. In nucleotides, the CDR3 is TGTGCCAGTAGCACTTCGGGCTACGAGCAGTACTTC.

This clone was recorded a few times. CDR3 nucleotide sequence: TGTGCCAGCAGTCGACTCCAGGGGGCTAATTTCCAGCCCCAGCATTTT. Its translation: CASSRLQGANFQPQHF. The chain employs TRBV6-2 or TRBV6-3 and TRBJ1-5; TRBD1 aligns across 8 bases. J was trimmed by 7 bases and V by 5 bases; bases with no gene match: 13. This CDR3 has 16 amino acids. Germline V gene lookup returns CDR1 MNHEY and CDR2 SVGEGT.

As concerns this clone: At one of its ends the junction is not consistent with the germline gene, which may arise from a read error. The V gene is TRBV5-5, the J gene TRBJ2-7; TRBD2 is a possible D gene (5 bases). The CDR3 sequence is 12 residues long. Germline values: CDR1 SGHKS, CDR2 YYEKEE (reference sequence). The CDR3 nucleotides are TGTGCCAGCAGCCCTTGGGGAGCCCAGAGGAGGTTC. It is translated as CASSPWGAQRRF.

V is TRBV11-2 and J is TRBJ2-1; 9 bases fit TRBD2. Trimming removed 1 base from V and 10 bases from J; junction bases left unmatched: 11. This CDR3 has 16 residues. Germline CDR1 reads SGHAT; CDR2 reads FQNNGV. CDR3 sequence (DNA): TGTGCCAGCAGCTTAGTGGCGGGAGGGCCCTCGTGGGAGCAGTTCTTC. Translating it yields CASSLVAGGPSWEQFF.

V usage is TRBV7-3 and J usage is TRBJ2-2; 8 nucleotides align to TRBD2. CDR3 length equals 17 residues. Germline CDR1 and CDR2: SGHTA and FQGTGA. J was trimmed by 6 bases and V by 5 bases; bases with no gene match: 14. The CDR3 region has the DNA TGTGCCAGCAGCCCGAGATCAATCGTAGCGGGATCCGGGGAGCTGTTTTTT. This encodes CASSPRSIVAGSGELFF.